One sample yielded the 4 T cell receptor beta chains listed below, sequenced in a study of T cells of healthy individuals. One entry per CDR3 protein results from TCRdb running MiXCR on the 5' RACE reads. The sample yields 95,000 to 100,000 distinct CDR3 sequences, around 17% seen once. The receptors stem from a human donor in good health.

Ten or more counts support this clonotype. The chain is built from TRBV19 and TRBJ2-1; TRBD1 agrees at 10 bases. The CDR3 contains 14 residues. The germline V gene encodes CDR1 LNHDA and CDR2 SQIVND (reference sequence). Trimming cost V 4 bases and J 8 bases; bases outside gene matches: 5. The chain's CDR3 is CASSTGQGFDEQFF. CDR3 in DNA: TGTGCCAGTAGTACGGGACAGGGGTTCGATGAGCAGTTCTTC.

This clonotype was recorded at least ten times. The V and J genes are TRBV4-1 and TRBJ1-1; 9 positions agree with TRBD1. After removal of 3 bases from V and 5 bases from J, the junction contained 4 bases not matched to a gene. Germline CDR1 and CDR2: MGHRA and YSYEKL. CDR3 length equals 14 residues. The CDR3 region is CASSQTGGFTEAFF. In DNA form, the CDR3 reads TGCGCCAGCAGCCAGACAGGGGGATTTACTGAAGCTTTCTTT.

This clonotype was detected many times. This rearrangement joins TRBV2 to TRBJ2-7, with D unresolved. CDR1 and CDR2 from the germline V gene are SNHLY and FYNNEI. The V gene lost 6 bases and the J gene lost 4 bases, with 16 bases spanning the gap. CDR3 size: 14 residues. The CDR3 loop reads CASRPQIGRYEQYF. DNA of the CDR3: TGTGCCAGCAGACCCCAAATCGGAAGATACGAGCAGTACTTC. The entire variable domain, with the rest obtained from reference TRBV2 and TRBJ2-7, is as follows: EPEVTQTPSHQVTQMGQEVILRCVPISNHLYFYWYRQILGQKVEFLVSFYNNEISEKSEIFDDQFSVERPDGSNFTLKIRSTKLEDSAMYFCASRPQIGRYEQYFGPGTRLTVT.

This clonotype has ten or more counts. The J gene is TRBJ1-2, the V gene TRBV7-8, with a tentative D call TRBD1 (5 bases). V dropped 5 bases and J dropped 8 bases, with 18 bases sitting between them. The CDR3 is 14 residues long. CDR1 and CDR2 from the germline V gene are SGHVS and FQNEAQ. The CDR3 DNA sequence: TGTGCCAGCAGCCCACATGCCAGGGAAGGCGGCTACACCTTC. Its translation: CASSPHAREGGYTF.